Following are 11 T cell receptor beta chains from one sample sequenced in a study of regulatory T cells in long-lasting Graves disease. The time point was: newly diagnosed GD, antithyroid drugs for less than 3 months. The authors made the TCR library using RNA they extracted from PBMCs. HTBI primers from iRepertoire and Arm-PCR of CDR3 regions yielded the TCR beta libraries. TCRdb reanalysed the multiplex PCR reads using MiXCR and keeps one entry per CDR3 protein. Altogether more than 300,000 distinct CDR3 sequences are present, less than 20% being singletons, with the ten largest covering about a fifth. The sample in question was peripheral blood mononuclear cells (PBMCs), obtained at new diagnosis, from a patient treated with antithyroid drugs. Every receptor here comes from a female donor with Graves disease.

This clonotype was seen at least ten times. The genes are TRBV4-2 and TRBJ2-3; D might be TRBD2 (7 bases). This CDR3 comprises 15 residues. Germline V gene sequence: CDR1 LGHNA, CDR2 YNFKEQ. Trimming stripped 2 bases from V and 6 bases from J, with 15 bases between. CDR3 in amino acids: CASSQIGGGGDTQYF. For the CDR3, the DNA is TGTGCCAGCAGCCAAATCGGCGGGGGCGGGGATACGCAGTATTTT.

This clonotype was detected many times. The rearrangement links TRBV7-2 to TRBJ2-7; maybe TRBD1 (5 bases). V was clipped by 1 base and J by 1 base, with 11 bases between them. The CDR3 spans 15 residues. The germline gives CDR1 SGHTA, CDR2 FQGNSA. The CDR3 region is CASSLGVDRSYEQYF. For the CDR3, the DNA is TGTGCCAGCAGCTTAGGAGTCGACAGATCCTACGAGCAGTACTTC. The full variable domain, with the rest looked up from reference TRBV7-2 and TRBJ2-7, is GAGVSQSPSNKVTEKGKDVELRCDPISGHTALYWYRQSLGQGLEFLIYFQGNSAPDKSGLPSDRFSAERTGGSVSTLTIQRTQQEDSAVYLCASSLGVDRSYEQYFGPGTRLTVT.

Turning to this clonotype: A junction end diverges from the germline sequence, so it may reflect a read error. The chain recombines TRBV12-3 or TRBV12-4 with TRBJ2-5, with TRBD2 identical over 12 bases. CDR3 length: 17 residues. The CDR3 loop reads CASSFSSGGARQATQYF. The CDR3 DNA reads as TGTGCCAGCAGTTTCTCTAGCGGGGGGGCCCGTCAAGCGACCCAGTACTTC.

This clonotype has just a few counts. The chain is built from TRBV6-5 and TRBJ1-5; a weak D match, TRBD1 (5 bases). This CDR3 is built from 15 residues. Germline V gene data show CDR1 as MNHEY and CDR2 as SVGAGI. Trimming pared 0 bases from V and 4 bases from J, leaving 10 bases between. CDR3 DNA sequence: TGTGCCAGCAGTTACTCGGGGCAGCTGAATCAGCCCCAGCATTTT. Its protein is CASSYSGQLNQPQHF.

The table lists this clonotype with many counts. The chain is built from TRBV20-1 and TRBJ2-1, with 10 bases that match TRBD1. CDR1 and CDR2 from the germline V gene are DFQATT and SNEGSKA (reference sequence). The V and J ends lost 2 bases and 6 bases, in that order; junction bases with no gene match: 7. This CDR3 comprises 15 residues. This CDR3 reads CSARSRTGGINEQFF. CDR3 coding DNA: TGCAGTGCTAGATCTCGGACAGGGGGGATCAATGAGCAGTTCTTC.

This clonotype has more than one count but fewer than ten. The gene calls are TRBV7-9 and TRBJ1-2; D is perhaps TRBD1 (5 bases). Germline assignment: CDR1 SEHNR and CDR2 FQNEAQ (reference sequence). The length of the CDR3 is 13 residues. Trimming took off 7 bases at V and 2 bases at J, with 11 bases between the two ends. CDR3 sequence (DNA): TGTGCCAGCACTAAGACAGCCAACTATGGCTACACCTTC. It encodes CASTKTANYGYTF.

The CDR3 reads CASSQASAGNTEAFF. The CDR3 coding sequence is TGTGCCAGCAGCCAGGCCTCCGCAGGGAACACTGAAGCTTTCTTT. V usage is TRBV3-1 and J usage is TRBJ1-1; unclear D gene. The CDR3 length is 15 residues. The V and J ends lost 3 bases and 1 base respectively, with 12 bases between them. Germline CDR1 reads LGHDT; CDR2 reads YNNKEL (reference sequence).

In this sample, this clonotype turned up many times. The chain employs TRBV6-2 or TRBV6-3 and TRBJ1-5; D possibly corresponds to TRBD1 (5 bases). Germline CDR1 reads MNHEY; CDR2 reads SVGEGT. This CDR3 region has 16 residues. Trimming removed 8 bases at V and 0 bases at J, with 17 bases between. The CDR3 here is CASEFGADNSNQPQHF. CDR3 in DNA: TGTGCCAGCGAGTTTGGCGCGGACAATAGCAATCAGCCCCAGCATTTT.

This clonotype was counted at least ten times. The rearrangement joins TRBV11-2 to TRBJ2-1; D unresolved. The CDR3 consists of 13 residues. The V end lost 5 bases, the J end lost 10 bases, and 15 bases lay between the germline ends. Germline values: CDR1 SGHAT, CDR2 FQNNGV. The CDR3 here is CASSPHRSGEQFF. The CDR3 nucleotides read TGTGCCAGCAGCCCCCATCGTAGTGGGGAGCAGTTCTTC.

This sequence joins TRBV3-1 and TRBJ2-3; 12 bases fit TRBD2. CDR1 and CDR2 (germline): LGHDT, YNNKEL (reference sequence). The trim removed 0 bases at V and 1 base at J, leaving 11 bases unmatched. The CDR3 length is 20 residues. As DNA, the CDR3 is TGTGCCAGCAGCCAAGATGGGCTAGCGGGGGGGTTCTATGGCACAGATACGCAGTATTTT. Translated: CASSQDGLAGGFYGTDTQYF.

This clonotype came up a few times. This may be a read error: a much more frequent sequence differs by one nucleotide. The rearrangement joins TRBV7-8 to TRBJ2-7; 8 bases match TRBD1. CDR1 SGHVS and CDR2 FQNEAQ come from the germline V gene. The length of the CDR3 is 14 residues. The CDR3 loop is CTSSALDRGTEQYF. The CDR3 DNA follows: TGTACCAGCAGCGCCCTCGACAGGGGAACCGAGCAGTACTTC.